These 15 T cell receptor beta chains came from one sample sequenced in a study of blood T cell repertoires in COVID-19. Sequencing was performed with immunoSEQ multiplex PCR; in TCRdb, only in-frame clones are kept and a portion is missing. The sample shows about 250,000 clones, about four fifths of them seen only once. The source material was PBMCs or T cells enriched from blood (not recorded which). These receptors were obtained from a man aged 40-55 years who had been exposed to COVID-19.

J is TRBJ1-4 and V is TRBV21-1; the table calls TRBD1, which could not be checked here. TRBV21-1 is a known pseudogene. The CDR3 spans 14 residues. CDR3 sequence (DNA): TGTGCCAGCAGCAAACCAGGGGGAAATGAAAAACTGTTTTTT. This gives the protein CASSKPGGNEKLFF.

V is TRBV5-1 and J is TRBJ2-5; the D gene is possibly TRBD1 (5 bases). CDR3 size: 15 residues. V lost 0 bases to trimming and J lost 2 bases, with 11 bases between them. From germline, CDR1 is SGHRS and CDR2 YFSETQ. CDR3 residues: CASSLAGQTQETQYF. CDR3 bases: TGCGCCAGCAGCTTGGCAGGGCAGACACAAGAGACCCAGTACTTC. Full variable domain (outside the CDR3, taken from reference TRBV5-1 and TRBJ2-5): KAGVTQTPRYLIKTRGQQVTLSCSPISGHRSVSWYQQTPGQGLQFLFEYFSETQRNKGNFPGRFSGRQFSNSRSEMNVSTLELGDSALYLCASSLAGQTQETQYFGPGTRLLVL.

The J gene is TRBJ1-3, the V gene TRBV12-3 or TRBV12-4, with no clear D. The CDR3 sequence is 12 residues long. The V gene lost 3 bases and the J gene lost 4 bases, with 4 bases spanning the gap. CDR3 sequence reads: CASSLGGNTIYF. In DNA, the CDR3 is TGTGCCAGCAGTTTGGGCGGAAACACCATATATTTT.

The chain is built from TRBV10-2 and TRBJ2-1; 10 bases map to TRBD2. Trimming removed 2 bases from V and 4 bases from J; junction bases left unmatched: 2. The CDR3 is 15 amino acids. Germline-derived CDR1 and CDR2 are WSHSY and SAAADI. CDR3 bases: TGCGCCAGCAGTGAGGCTAGCGGGGGTTACAATGAGCAGTTCTTC. Protein product: CASSEASGGYNEQFF.

The chain couples TRBV10-1 to TRBJ2-5; TRBD2 matches at 11 bases. CDR3 length equals 16 residues. Trimming at V came to 3 bases and at J to 4 bases, leaving 7 bases not matched to a gene. CDR1 and CDR2 from the germline V gene are WNHNN and SYGVQD (reference sequence). CDR3 residues: CASSDPGLAGGETQYF. DNA for the CDR3: TGCGCCAGCAGTGACCCCGGGCTAGCGGGAGGAGAGACCCAGTACTTC.

There are a few counts of this clone. The chain has TRBV24-1 and TRBJ2-1, with 13 bases matching TRBD2. Germline assignment: CDR1 KGHDR and CDR2 SFDVKD. The V and J ends lost 0 bases and 3 bases, in that order; junction bases with no gene match: 7. The length of the CDR3 is 19 residues. The CDR3 region is CATSDLRTSGRGDYNEQFF. CDR3 in DNA: TGTGCCACCAGTGATTTGCGGACTAGCGGGAGAGGGGACTACAATGAGCAGTTCTTC.

The sample holds many counts of this clone. The chain recombines TRBV7-3 with TRBJ2-4; D not resolved. The germline V gene encodes CDR1 SGHTA and CDR2 FQGTGA. V was cut by 1 base and J by 8 bases, with 9 bases left in between. The CDR3 is made up of 13 amino acids. The DNA for the CDR3 is TGTGCCAGCAGCTTAATGGCTGGGCACATTCAGTACTTC. This codes for CASSLMAGHIQYF.

The chain carries TRBV3-1 (or the pseudogene TRBV3-2) and TRBJ2-7; 7 bases agree with TRBD2. This CDR3 region has 13 residues. V dropped 4 bases and J dropped 5; count of bases not matched to a gene: 5. The germline gives CDR1 LGHDT, CDR2 YNNKEL (reference sequence). CDR3 amino acids: CASSLTGGHEQYF. In nucleotides, the CDR3 is TGTGCCAGCAGCCTAACGGGAGGACACGAGCAGTACTTC.

The chain employs TRBV6-5 and TRBJ1-1; no firm D call. The V gene lost 6 bases and the J gene lost 1 base, with 12 bases spanning the gap. This CDR3 spans 14 amino acids. The germline CDR1 and CDR2 sequences are MNHEY and SVGAGI. CDR3 sequence (DNA): TGTGCCAGCAGCCGCGGACGGGGGAACACTGAAGCTTTCTTT. Amino acid sequence: CASSRGRGNTEAFF.

The chain has TRBV7-3 and TRBJ1-2, with D unclear. Germline V gene sequence: CDR1 SGHTA, CDR2 FQGTGA. CDR3 length equals 13 residues. V was shortened by 2 bases and J by 6 bases, with 10 bases between the two germline ends. CDR3 sequence: CASSLPGSNGYTF. The CDR3 nucleotides are TGTGCCAGCAGCTTACCCGGGAGTAATGGCTACACCTTC.

The chain uses TRBV11-3 and TRBJ2-6; D ambiguous. Per germline, CDR1 SGHNT and CDR2 YENEEA. The CDR3 has 13 amino acids. With 6 bases removed from V and 0 bases from J, the gap between germline ends came to 3 bases. CDR3 nucleotide sequence: TGTGCCAGCAGGAGCTCTGGGGCCAACGTCCTGACTTTC. It codes for CASRSSGANVLTF.

The chain employs TRBV2 and TRBJ2-7; 8 nucleotides match TRBD1. The CDR3 extends over 13 amino acids. The ends lost 7 bases at V and 4 bases at J; junction bases unmatched: 6. CDR1 is SNHLY, CDR2 FYNNEI, per germline. This CDR3 reads CASMRDRTYEQYF. As DNA, the CDR3 is TGTGCCAGCATGAGGGACAGGACTTACGAGCAGTACTTC.

The chain has TRBV6-1 and TRBJ1-2; a possible D gene is TRBD1 (5 bases). Looked up from germline, CDR1 is MNHNS and CDR2 is SASEGT. There are 14 residues in the CDR3. V was shortened by 1 base and J by 3 bases, with 9 bases between the two germline ends. The CDR3 coding sequence is TGTGCCAGCAGTGAAGAGGGCAGGGACTATGGCTACACCTTC. This translates into CASSEEGRDYGYTF.

This clone was counted once. The chain employs TRBV10-3 and TRBJ1-1, with 9 bases lining up with TRBD1. The CDR3 totals 15 residues. Per germline, CDR1 ENHRY and CDR2 SYGVKD. V lost 8 bases and J lost 0; bases outside the gene matches: 7. CDR3 amino acids: CAIHRDRDMNTEAFF. The DNA for the CDR3 is TGTGCCATCCACCGGGACAGGGATATGAACACTGAAGCTTTCTTT.

This clone appeared a few times. The chain employs TRBV4-1 and TRBJ2-1; the match to TRBD2 covers 14 bases. The CDR3 is 17 residues long. Germline CDR1 and CDR2: MGHRA and YSYEKL. Trimming at V came to 3 bases and at J to 4 bases, leaving 5 bases not matched to a gene. The CDR3 DNA reads as TGCGCCAGCAGCCAGGGACTAGCGGGAGTGGGTTACAATGAGCAGTTCTTC. Its protein is CASSQGLAGVGYNEQFF.